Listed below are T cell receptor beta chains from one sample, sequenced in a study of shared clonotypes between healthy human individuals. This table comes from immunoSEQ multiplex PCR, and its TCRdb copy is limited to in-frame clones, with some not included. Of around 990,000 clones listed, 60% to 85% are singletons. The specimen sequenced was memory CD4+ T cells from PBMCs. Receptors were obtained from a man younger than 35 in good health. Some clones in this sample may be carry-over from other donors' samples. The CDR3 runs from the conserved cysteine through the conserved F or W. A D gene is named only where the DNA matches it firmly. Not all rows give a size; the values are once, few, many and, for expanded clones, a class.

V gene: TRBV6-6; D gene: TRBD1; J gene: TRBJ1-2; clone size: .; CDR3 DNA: TGTGCCAGCAGTTACGGAAGGGGGCGCGGAGGCTACACCTTC; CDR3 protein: CASSYGRGRGGYTF
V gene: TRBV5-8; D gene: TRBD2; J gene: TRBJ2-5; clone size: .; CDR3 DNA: TGTGCCAGCAGCTTGCCCAGGGGTCGACTAGCGGGGGCTGAGACCCAGTACTTC; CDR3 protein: CASSLPRGRLAGAETQYF
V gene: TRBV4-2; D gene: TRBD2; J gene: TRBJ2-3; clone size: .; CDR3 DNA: TGTGCCAGCAGCCAGGGACTAGATCCCGCAGATACGCAGTATTTT; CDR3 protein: CASSQGLDPADTQYF
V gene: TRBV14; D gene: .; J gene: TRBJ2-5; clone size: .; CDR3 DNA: TGTGCCAGCAGCCACTTAGGGAAAGCATTACAAGAGACCCAGTACTTC; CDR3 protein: CASSHLGKALQETQYF
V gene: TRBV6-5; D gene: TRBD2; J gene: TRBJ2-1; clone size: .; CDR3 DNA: TGTGCCAGCAGTTACGGTCTAGCGGGAGGGGGGCAGTTCTTC; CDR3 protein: CASSYGLAGGGQFF
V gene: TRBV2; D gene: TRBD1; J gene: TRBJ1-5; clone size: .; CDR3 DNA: TGTGCCAGCAGTTTCGGGACAGAAAATAGCAATCAGCCCCAGCATTTT; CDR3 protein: CASSFGTENSNQPQHF
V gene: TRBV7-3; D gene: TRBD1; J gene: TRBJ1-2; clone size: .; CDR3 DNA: TGTGCCAGCAGCTTAATGGGACAGGGCTATGGCTACACCTTC; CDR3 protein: CASSLMGQGYGYTF
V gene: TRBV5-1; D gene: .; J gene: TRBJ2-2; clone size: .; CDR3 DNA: TGCGCCAGCAGCCCCGGGGCGTCCCCCGGGGAGCTGTTTTTT; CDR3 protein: CASSPGASPGELFF
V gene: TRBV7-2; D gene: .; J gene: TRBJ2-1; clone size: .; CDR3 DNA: TGTGCCAGCAGCGTACAGGGAATTCGGGGTGAGCAGTTCTTC; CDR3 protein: CASSVQGIRGEQFF
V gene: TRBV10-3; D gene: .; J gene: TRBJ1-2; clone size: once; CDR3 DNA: TGTGCCAACTCCTCCGACTGTGCCTATGGCTACACCTTC; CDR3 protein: CANSSDCAYGYTF
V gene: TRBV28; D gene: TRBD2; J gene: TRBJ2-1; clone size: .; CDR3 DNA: TGTGCCAGCTTCCCGGGGCGCGGGAGGGCCGCCCCGGTTTTGTTCTTC; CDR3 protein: CASFPGRGRAAPVLFF
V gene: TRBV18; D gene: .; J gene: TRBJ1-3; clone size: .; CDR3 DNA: TGTGCCAGCTCACCTTCAGGGGCGACGATCTCTGGAAACACCATATATTTT; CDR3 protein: CASSPSGATISGNTIYF
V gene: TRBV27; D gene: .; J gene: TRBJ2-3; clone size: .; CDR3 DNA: TGTGCCAGCAGTTTATACGGGTTGGATACGCAGTATTTT; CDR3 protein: CASSLYGLDTQYF
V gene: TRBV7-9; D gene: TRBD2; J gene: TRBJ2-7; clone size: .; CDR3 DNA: TGTGCCAGCAGCTTAGAGAGCGGGATTACCTACGAGCAGTACTTC; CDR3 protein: CASSLESGITYEQYF
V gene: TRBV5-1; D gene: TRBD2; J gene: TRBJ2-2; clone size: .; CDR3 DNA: TGCGCCAGCAGCCTCGGGACTAGCGGCACCGGGGAGCTGTTTTTT; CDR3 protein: CASSLGTSGTGELFF
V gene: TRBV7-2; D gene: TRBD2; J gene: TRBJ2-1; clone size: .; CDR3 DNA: TGTGCCAGCAGCAACGGACTAGCGGGAGGGGGTGAGCAGTTCTTC; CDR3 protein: CASSNGLAGGGEQFF
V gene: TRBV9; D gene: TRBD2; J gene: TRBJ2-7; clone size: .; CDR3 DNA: TGTGCCAGCAGCGTAGGGTCTAGCGGCTCCTACGAGCAGTACTTC; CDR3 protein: CASSVGSSGSYEQYF
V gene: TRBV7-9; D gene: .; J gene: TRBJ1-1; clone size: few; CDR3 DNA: TGTGCCAGCAGCCAACTTTTGGGACGGGGTGCGAACACTGAAGCTTTCTTT; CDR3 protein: CASSQLLGRGANTEAFF
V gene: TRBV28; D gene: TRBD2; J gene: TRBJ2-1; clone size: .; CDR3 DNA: TGTGCCAGCAGTCCCGGGACTAGCGGGATTAGCTCCTACAATGAGCAGTTCTTC; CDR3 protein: CASSPGTSGISSYNEQFF
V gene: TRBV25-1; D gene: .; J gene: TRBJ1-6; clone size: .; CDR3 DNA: TGTGCCAGCAGTTCACGGACTAATTCACCCCTCCACTTT; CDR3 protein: CASSSRTNSPLHF
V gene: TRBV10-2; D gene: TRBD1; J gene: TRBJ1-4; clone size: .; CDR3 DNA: TGCGCCAGCAGCCTCAGGGGGAAACTGTTTTTT; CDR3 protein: CASSLRGKLFF
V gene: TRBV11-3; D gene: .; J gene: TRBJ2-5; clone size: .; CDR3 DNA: TGTGCCAGCAGCCGAGGCGGGCAAGAGACCCAGTACTTC; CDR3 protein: CASSRGGQETQYF
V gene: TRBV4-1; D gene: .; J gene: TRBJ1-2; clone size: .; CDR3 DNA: TGCGCCAGCAGCCCGGGGACCGCAGCTAACTATGGCTACACCTTC; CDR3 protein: CASSPGTAANYGYTF
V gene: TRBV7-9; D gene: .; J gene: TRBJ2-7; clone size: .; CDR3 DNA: TGTGCCAGCAGCTCCCAGGGCGTAGGGGTCTACGAGCAGTACTTC; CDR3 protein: CASSSQGVGVYEQYF
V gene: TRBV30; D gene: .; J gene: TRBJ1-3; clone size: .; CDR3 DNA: TGTGCCTGGAGCATAGGGGGGAGAAACACCATATATTTT; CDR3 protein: CAWSIGGRNTIYF
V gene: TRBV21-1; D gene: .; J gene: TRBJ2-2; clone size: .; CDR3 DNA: TGTGCCAGCAGCAAAGACAGGCTATCGAACACCGGGGAGCTGTTTTTT; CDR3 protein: CASSKDRLSNTGELFF
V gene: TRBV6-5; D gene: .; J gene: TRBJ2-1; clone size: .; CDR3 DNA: TGTGCCAGCTCCCTTCTCGGGAATGAGCAGTTCTTC; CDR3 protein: CASSLLGNEQFF
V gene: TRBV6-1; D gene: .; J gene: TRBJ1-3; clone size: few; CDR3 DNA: TGTGCCAGCAGTGCGACCGATCTGGGGGGAAACACCATATATTTT; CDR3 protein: CASSATDLGGNTIYF
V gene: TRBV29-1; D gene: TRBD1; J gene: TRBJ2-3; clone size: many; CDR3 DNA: TGCAGCGGGTTCGGGACAGTTTCCACAGATACGCAGTATTTT; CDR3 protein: CSGFGTVSTDTQYF
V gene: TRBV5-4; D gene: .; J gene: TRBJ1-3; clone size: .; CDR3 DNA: TGTGCCAGCAGCTCGGACCGACTCTCTGGAAACACCATATATTTT; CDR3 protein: CASSSDRLSGNTIYF
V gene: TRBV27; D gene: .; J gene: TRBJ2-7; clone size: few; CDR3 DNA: TGTGCCAGCAGTTTAGGGTCGATTCCTTCCTACGAGCAGTACTTC; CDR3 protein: CASSLGSIPSYEQYF
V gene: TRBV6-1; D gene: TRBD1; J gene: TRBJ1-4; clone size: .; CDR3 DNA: TGTGCCAGCAGTGAAACAGGGGTGGTTAATGAAAAACTATTTTTT; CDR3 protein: CASSETGVVNEKLFF
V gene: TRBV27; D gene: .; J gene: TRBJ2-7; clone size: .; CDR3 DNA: TGTGCCAGCATGAGGATGCAGGGGGGGGAGCAGTACTTC; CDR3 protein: CASMRMQGGEQYF
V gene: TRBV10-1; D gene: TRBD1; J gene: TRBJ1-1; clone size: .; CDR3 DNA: TGCGCCAGCAGTGGACAGGGGGGCACTGAAGCTTTCTTT; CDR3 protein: CASSGQGGTEAFF
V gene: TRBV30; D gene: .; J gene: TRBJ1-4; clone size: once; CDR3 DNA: TGTGCCTGGAACCGGGACATACGTGAAAAACTGTTTTTT; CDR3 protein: CAWNRDIREKLFF
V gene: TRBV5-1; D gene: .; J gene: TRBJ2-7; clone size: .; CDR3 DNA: TGCGCCAGCAGCTCAACTAGCAAGGGCGAGCAGTACTTC; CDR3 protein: CASSSTSKGEQYF
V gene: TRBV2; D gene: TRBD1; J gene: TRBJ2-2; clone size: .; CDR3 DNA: TGTGCCAGTGGGACAGAGGCCGGGGAGCTGTTTTTT; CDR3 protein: CASGTEAGELFF
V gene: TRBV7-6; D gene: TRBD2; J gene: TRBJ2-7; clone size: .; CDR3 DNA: TGTGCCAGCAGCTTAAATAGCGGGAGATACGAGCAGTACTTC; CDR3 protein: CASSLNSGRYEQYF
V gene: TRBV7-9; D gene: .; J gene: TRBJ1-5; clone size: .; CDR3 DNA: TGTGCCAGCAGCTTAGCGGCGAGTGCGGCCAATCAGCCCCAGCATTTT; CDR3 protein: CASSLAASAANQPQHF
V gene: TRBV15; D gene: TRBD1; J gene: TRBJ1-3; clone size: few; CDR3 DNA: TGTGCCACCGGGACAGGAATTTTCTCTGGAAACACCATATATTTT; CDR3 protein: CATGTGIFSGNTIYF
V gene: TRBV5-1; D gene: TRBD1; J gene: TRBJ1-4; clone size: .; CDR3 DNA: TGCGCCAGCAGCGGCGGGACAGGGTCCGAAAAACTGTTTTTT; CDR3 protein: CASSGGTGSEKLFF
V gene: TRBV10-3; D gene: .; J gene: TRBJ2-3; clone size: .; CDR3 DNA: TGTGCCATCAGTGGGGTTGGTAAAGCCACAGATACGCAGTATTTT; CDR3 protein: CAISGVGKATDTQYF
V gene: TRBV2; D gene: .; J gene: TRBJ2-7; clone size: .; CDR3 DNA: TGTGCCAGCAGTATCATAATTATGGCCGAGCAGTACTTC; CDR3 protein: CASSIIIMAEQYF
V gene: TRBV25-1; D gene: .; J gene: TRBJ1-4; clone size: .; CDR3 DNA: TGTGCCAGCAGTGATCCGGGACATGGGGATGAAAAACTGTTTTTT; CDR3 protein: CASSDPGHGDEKLFF
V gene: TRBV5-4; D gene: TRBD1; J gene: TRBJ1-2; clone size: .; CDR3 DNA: TGTGCCAGCAGCTCACCCGGGACAGGTGATGGCTACACCTTC; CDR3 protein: CASSSPGTGDGYTF
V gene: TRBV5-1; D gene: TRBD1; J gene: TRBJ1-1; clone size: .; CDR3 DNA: TGCGCCAGCAGAAACGCAGGGGGCACTGAAGCTTTCTTT; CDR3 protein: CASRNAGGTEAFF
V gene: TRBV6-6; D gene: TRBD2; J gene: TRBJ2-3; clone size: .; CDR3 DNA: TGCGCCAGCAGTCCTCGCCCGACTAGCCCACAGGCGCAGTATTTT; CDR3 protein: CASSPRPTSPQAQYF
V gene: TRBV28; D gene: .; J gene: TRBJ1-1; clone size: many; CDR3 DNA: TGTGCCAGCAGTTTTGGGGGGCTCGGGGTTCGGGCTTTCTTT; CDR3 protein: CASSFGGLGVRAFF
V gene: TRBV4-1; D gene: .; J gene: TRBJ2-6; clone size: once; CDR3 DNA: TGCGCCAGCAGCCAAGCAACAGGGAGAGACTCTGGGGCCAACGTCCTGACTTTC; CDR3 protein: CASSQATGRDSGANVLTF
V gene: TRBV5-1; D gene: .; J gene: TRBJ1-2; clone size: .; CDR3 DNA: TGCGCCAGCAGCTTGGGGACCTCACATGATGGCTACACCTTC; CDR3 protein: CASSLGTSHDGYTF